Listed here are 22 T cell receptor beta chains from one sample, sequenced in a study of CD4 T cells in relation to SARS-CoV-2 and coronaviruses. Their specific antigens are unknown. Here immunoSEQ multiplex PCR was the method, and the copy in TCRdb shows in-frame clones only, minus some. The table includes about 38,000 clones, around four fifths detected once. Sequenced sample: memory CD4+ T cells from PBMCs, cultured in vitro. All receptors derive from an adult with COVID-19.

This clone was seen only a few times. V is TRBV7-9 and J is TRBJ2-1; D possibly corresponds to TRBD2 (7 bases). Germline V gene lookup returns CDR1 SEHNR and CDR2 FQNEAQ (reference sequence). The CDR3 runs to 17 residues. V was cut by 5 bases and J by 0 bases, with 17 bases left in between. DNA for the CDR3: TGTGCCAGCAGCAGGGGGGGAGCGCAGAGCTCCTACAATGAGCAGTTCTTC. Amino acid sequence: CASSRGGAQSSYNEQFF.

The chain recombines TRBV7-9 with TRBJ2-3; 7 positions match TRBD2. J gave up 1 base and V 5 bases, and 15 bases lay outside the gene matches. Germline V CDR1 and CDR2: SEHNR, FQNEAQ (reference sequence). The CDR3 runs 18 residues. CDR3 DNA: TGTGCCAGCAGCCAGAGTCCCGGGGGAGGGAGGGGCACAGATACGCAGTATTTT. Its protein is CASSQSPGGGRGTDTQYF.

This chain uses TRBV7-3 with TRBJ2-1; D may be TRBD1 (5 bases). V was cut by 2 bases and J by 4 bases, with 12 bases left in between. The CDR3 runs to 15 residues. Germline V gene lookup returns CDR1 SGHTA and CDR2 FQGTGA. The CDR3 nucleotides read TGTGCCAGCAGCTTAGGGCCGACAGAGTACAATGAGCAGTTCTTC. Its translation is CASSLGPTEYNEQFF.

This clone was observed a handful of times. The rearrangement joins TRBV5-4 to TRBJ2-2; TRBD1 agrees at 8 bases. The CDR3 contains 17 residues. The junction had 11 bases not matched to a gene; V was cut back by 4 bases and J by 3 bases. Germline CDR1 SGHNT, CDR2 YYREEE (reference sequence). CDR3 amino acids: CASSAARDRSYTGELFF. DNA for the CDR3: TGTGCCAGCAGCGCAGCCAGGGACAGGTCGTACACCGGGGAGCTGTTTTTT.

DNA for the CDR3: TGCGCCAGCAGCTTGGAGTCAGGGGCCGGTTCACCCCTCCACTTT. This encodes CASSLESGAGSPLHF. V is TRBV5-1 and J is TRBJ1-6, with D tentatively TRBD1 (6 bases). Germline V gene data show CDR1 as SGHRS and CDR2 as YFSETQ. The CDR3 totals 15 residues. V was cut by 0 bases and J by 9 bases, with 13 bases left in between.

The chain recombines TRBV2 with TRBJ2-1; D is unresolved. CDR3 length: 13 amino acids. Germline V gives CDR1 SNHLY, CDR2 FYNNEI. V lost 8 bases, J lost 8 bases, and 16 bases lay in between. CDR3 nucleotides: TGTGCCAGCGCGGCGGTCACCATTCATGAGCAGTTCTTC. It codes for CASAAVTIHEQFF.

Turning to this clone: Sequence at one end of the junction differs from germline and may be a read error. This chain connects TRBV6-1 to TRBJ2-1; 10 bases map to TRBD2. The germline CDR1 and CDR2 sequences are MNHNS and SASEGT. The CDR3 is made up of 12 amino acids. CDR3 amino acids: CASSDGLAGVVF. The CDR3 nucleotides read TGTGCCAGCAGTGACGGGCTAGCGGGAGTGGTCTTC.

J is TRBJ2-3 and V is TRBV5-1; D not resolved. This CDR3 spans 14 amino acids. Trimming shortened V by 8 bases and J by 2 bases, and 15 bases separated the two germline ends. Germline-derived CDR1 and CDR2 are SGHRS and YFSETQ. This CDR3 reads CASSRWLDTDTQYF. As DNA, the CDR3 is TGCGCCAGTTCTCGGTGGTTGGACACAGATACGCAGTATTTT.

This rearrangement joins TRBV6-5 to TRBJ2-1; 8 nucleotides match TRBD2. Trimming at V came to 7 bases and at J to 6 bases, leaving 8 bases not matched to a gene. Germline lookup yields CDR1 MNHEY and CDR2 SVGAGI. The CDR3 has 14 residues. In DNA form, the CDR3 reads TGTGCCAGCAATCGGGGGGGATGGGGCAATGAGCAGTTCTTC. It specifies CASNRGGWGNEQFF.

The rearrangement links TRBV28 to TRBJ2-7; D is unresolved. The V end lost 3 bases, the J end lost 5 bases, and 11 bases lay between the germline ends. The CDR3 totals 13 residues. Per the germline V gene, CDR1 is MDHEN and CDR2 is SYDVKM. The CDR3 DNA reads as TGTGCCAGCAGTTTTTGGTCGAGCGACGAGCAGTACTTC. Translation: CASSFWSSDEQYF.

V usage is TRBV2 and J usage is TRBJ2-3; 9 bases match TRBD2. Germline V gives CDR1 SNHLY, CDR2 FYNNEI. The trim removed 6 bases at V and 3 bases at J, leaving 4 bases unmatched. The CDR3 has 14 amino acids. In DNA form, the CDR3 reads TGTGCCAGCAGCCCAACTAGCGGGACAGATACGCAGTATTTT. Its protein product is CASSPTSGTDTQYF.

The V call is TRBV11-2, the J call TRBJ1-1; weak D call: TRBD1 (6 bases). The length of the CDR3 is 15 residues. V lost 5 bases, J lost 3 bases, and 16 bases lay in between. Germline CDR1 and CDR2: SGHAT and FQNNGV. This chain's CDR3 is CASSGRQARDTEAFF. CDR3 nucleotides: TGTGCCAGCAGCGGCCGACAGGCAAGGGACACTGAAGCTTTCTTT. Based on the CDR3 plus reference TRBV11-2 and TRBJ1-1, the full variable domain is EAGVAQSPRYKIIEKRQSVAFWCNPISGHATLYWYQQILGQGPKLLIQFQNNGVVDDSQLPKDRFSAERLKGVDSTLKIQPAKLEDSAVYLCASSGRQARDTEAFFGQGTRLTVV.

The V call is TRBV3-1 (or the pseudogene TRBV3-2), the J call TRBJ2-7, with D possibly being TRBD1 (6 bases). CDR3 size: 14 residues. V lost 7 bases and J 6 bases, leaving 19 bases between the germline ends. Germline V gene lookup returns CDR1 LGHDT and CDR2 YNNKEL (reference sequence). The CDR3 reads CASTKRGGKAEQYF. The CDR3 DNA reads TGTGCCAGCACTAAACGAGGGGGAAAGGCCGAGCAGTACTTC.

This chain connects TRBV28 to TRBJ2-1, with 11 bases fitting TRBD2. CDR3 length equals 18 residues. Germline assignment: CDR1 MDHEN and CDR2 SYDVKM. The V segment lost 3 bases and the J segment 1 base; nucleotides outside the gene matches: 8. The CDR3 loop is CASSFGVAGGLSYNEQFF. The CDR3 DNA reads TGTGCCAGCAGTTTCGGGGTAGCGGGAGGGTTGTCCTACAATGAGCAGTTCTTC.

The chain uses TRBV19 and TRBJ2-7; 8 bases align to TRBD1. V shed 5 bases and J 0 bases; nucleotides not matched to a gene: 6. Germline CDR1 reads LNHDA; CDR2 reads SQIVND (reference sequence). This CDR3 is built from 15 residues. CDR3 bases: TGTGCCAGTAGTCCTGGACAGGGCCGCTCCTACGAGCAGTACTTC. It specifies CASSPGQGRSYEQYF.

The chain has TRBV27 and TRBJ2-3, with D possibly matching TRBD2 (6 bases). CDR3 size: 16 residues. Deletions cut 5 bases from V and 2 bases from J, with 17 bases between. Germline V gene sequence: CDR1 MNHEY, CDR2 SMNVEV (reference sequence). CDR3 residues: CASSINPGLNTDTQYF. DNA for the CDR3: TGTGCCAGCAGTATCAACCCGGGACTGAACACAGATACGCAGTATTTT.

The chain links TRBV7-3 to TRBJ2-7, with TRBD2 matching over 13 bases. The germline gives CDR1 SGHTA, CDR2 FQGTGA. The CDR3 runs to 15 residues. Losses at the gene ends were 5 bases for V and 6 bases for J; bases not matched to a gene: 7. CDR3 in amino acids: CASSPLAGGPGEQYF. As DNA, the CDR3 is TGTGCCAGCAGCCCACTAGCGGGAGGGCCCGGCGAGCAGTACTTC.

In this sample, this clone turned up a few times. The chain is built from TRBV7-8 and TRBJ1-6, with TRBD1 identical over 7 bases. The CDR3 runs to 19 residues. With 2 bases clipped from V and 4 bases from J, the junction kept 14 bases outside the gene matches. The germline V gene encodes CDR1 SGHVS and CDR2 FQNEAQ. CDR3 in DNA: TGTGCCAGCAGCTTAATTATTAGGGACAGAAAGCCGTATAATTCACCCCTCCACTTT. It encodes CASSLIIRDRKPYNSPLHF.

The table lists this clone with a count of one. The rearrangement uses TRBV7-2 and TRBJ2-5; no definite D call. Germline V gene lookup returns CDR1 SGHTA and CDR2 FQGNSA. Between the trimmed V and J ends, which lost 0 bases and 4 bases, there was a span of 6 bases. This CDR3 has 13 residues. The CDR3 nucleotides are TGTGCCAGCAGCTTAGCGGGCCGAGAGACCCAGTACTTC. Amino acids: CASSLAGRETQYF.

The gene calls are TRBV9 and TRBJ2-1; maybe TRBD1 (6 bases). This CDR3 spans 15 amino acids. V lost 0 bases and J lost 3, with 10 bases in between. Per the germline V gene, CDR1 is SGDLS and CDR2 is YYNGEE. CDR3 sequence: CASSVEGHVYNEQFF. The CDR3 region has the DNA TGTGCCAGCAGCGTAGAGGGACACGTCTACAATGAGCAGTTCTTC. Full variable domain (missing parts from reference TRBV9 and TRBJ2-1): DSGVTQTPKHLITATGQRVTLRCSPRSGDLSVYWYQQSLDQGLQFLIQYYNGEERAKGNILERFSAQQFPDLHSELNLSSLELGDSALYFCASSVEGHVYNEQFFGPGTRLTVL.

The chain is built from TRBV5-1 and TRBJ2-7, with D perhaps TRBD2 (6 bases). V shed 4 bases and J shed 6 bases, with 20 bases lying between them. Germline V gene sequence: CDR1 SGHRS, CDR2 YFSETQ. The CDR3 extends over 15 amino acids. The CDR3 sequence: CASSPRTADGSEQYF. In nucleotides, the CDR3 is TGCGCCAGCAGCCCGAGAACCGCGGACGGGAGCGAGCAGTACTTC.

This clone occurred a few times. J is TRBJ2-1 and V is TRBV5-3; possibly TRBD2 for D (6 bases). TRBV5-3 is an ORF, with its function uncertain. The ends were cut back, 0 bases at V and 14 bases at J, with 9 bases in the middle. CDR3 length: 11 residues. The CDR3 DNA reads as TGTGCCAGAAGCTTGGGCGGGAAAGAGTTCTTC. It is translated as CARSLGGKEFF.